This T cell receptor (beta chain) appears in the sequencing data of a study of shared T cell receptors in the human thymus (TCRdb year 2021). Looking at the study overall: The study examined how self-reactive, shared T-cell receptor alpha chains are generated in the human thymus.

Library generation was performed with the immunoSEQ multiplex PCR assay. Held by TCRdb, this immuneACCESS table contains in-frame sequences only and omits some clones. Under half of the omission traces to an unresolved V gene where checked; the cause of the rest is unknown. This sample lists approximately 660,000 clones; around nine tenths were detected once. The ten largest make up about 0.01% of the sample. Notes on this clone: The antigen it binds to is not known. Base qualities were left out, and no much larger clone turns up one base away.

V is shortened by 4 bases, J by 6 bases, and the region joining them spans 28 bases. CDR1 SEHNR and CDR2 FQNEAQ are derived from the germline V gene (reference sequence). The CDR3 numbers 19 residues from cysteine through phenylalanine. This entry keeps only the CDR3 DNA: 57 bases, framed from base 1. This sample was shared with a second study, whose subject was human thymus T cells. The second study also describes: In Finland, the donors were immunologically healthy infants who were having open corrective cardiac surgery for congenital heart defects. Thymus tissue was obtained as surgical resects removed during corrective cardiac surgery. Biased V and J gene segment usage appeared to be present in both thymic and peripheral blood repertoires. Highly overlapping thymic TCR repertoires among unrelated individuals were reported in the related research. The study used 7 or 8 infant thymus samples plus four related peripheral blood samples to characterize TCR alpha and beta repertoires. Donor ages ranged from about 6 to 250 days, and the cohort comprised 5 to 7 male and a couple of female infants. Thymocytes were freed from the tissue by mechanical means and kept at -70 degrees C as pellets of roughly 8.5-31 million cells. Genomic DNA was extracted from frozen cell pellets with a QIAsymphony instrument. Using the immunoSEQ multiplex PCR assay, the TCRB and TCRAD loci were amplified from a standardized quantity of quality-controlled genomic DNA. The amplicons covered the V(D)J region and were long enough to include the CDR3 and to identify the V and J genes. The amplicons were sequenced on an Illumina platform via the commercial immunoSEQ service. Primer bias and sequencing errors were corrected as previously described, and TCRAD and TCRB definitions were based on the IMGT database. The repertoires were analysed using immunoSEQ Analyzer 3.0 and VDJTools for basic statistics, V/J segment usage, diversity estimates, rarefaction and pairwise overlap. Chao1, ChaoE, Efron-Thisted, Shannon and inverse Simpson indices were used to estimate diversity, which was also estimated on datasets down-sampled to the smallest sample. For repertoire overlap, CDR3 nucleotide sequence, V gene and J gene had to match strictly, and clustering was done by Jaccard-based multidimensional scaling. Thymus samples yielded on average approximately 860,000 unique TCRB clonotypes, compared with roughly 76,000 from blood samples.

This clonotype originated in a boy under two years old with a congenital heart defect. Donor details come from another sample of the same person, matched by shared clones. The material sequenced was thymocytes. The chain couples TRBV7-9 to TRBJ2-1; the D region possibly corresponds to TRBD1 (6 bases align). The CDR3 here reads CASSSAPLGTTNTPNEQFF. The base sequence is TGTGCCAGCAGCTCTGCCCCCCTCGGGACAACGAATACCCCCAATGAGCAGTTCTTC.